Listed here are 10 T cell receptor beta chains from one sample, sequenced in a study of cytomegalovirus exposure and HLA in healthy donors (dated 2017 in TCRdb). The library was prepared using the immunoSEQ multiplex PCR assay. A mixture of 60 forward primers for TCR Vbeta segments and 13 reverse primers for TCR Jbeta segments was used in the multiplex PCR. This immuneACCESS table, as held by TCRdb, lists in-frame sequences with V and J called but not all clones. Of the missing ones, under half trace to an unresolved V gene in checked studies; the others have no known cause. The sample data list fewer than 200,000 clones, and roughly 73% of these were observed just once. The biggest ten clones account for 1.8% of the sample. Sequencing was performed on PBMCs. The receptors derive from a woman in her twenties or thirties in good health and CMV-seronegative.

The chain recombines TRBV11-1 with TRBJ1-3; TRBD1 matches at 9 bases. CDR1 and CDR2 (germline): SGHAT, FQDESV (reference sequence). This CDR3 comprises 18 residues. V lost 5 bases and J lost 0; bases outside the gene matches: 11. CDR3 in DNA: TGTGCCAGCAGCCCCCGCGCGGAGACAGGGGGCTCTGGAAACACCATATATTTT. Translated, it gives CASSPRAETGGSGNTIYF.

CDR3 sequence (DNA): TGTGCCAGCAGCTTCGTGCGGGGGAAATACAATGAGCAGTTCTTC. Protein sequence: CASSFVRGKYNEQFF. V gene TRBV7-9 combines with J gene TRBJ2-1; 7 positions match TRBD2. Germline CDR1 and CDR2: SEHNR and FQNEAQ (reference sequence). V trimming: 3 bases; J trimming: 4 bases; junction bases outside the gene matches: 6. The CDR3 contains 15 residues.

The CDR3 region is CASTSTGDYGYTF. The CDR3 DNA follows: TGCGCCAGCACCTCGACAGGAGATTATGGCTACACCTTC. The chain is built from TRBV10-2 and TRBJ1-2, with D perhaps matching TRBD1 (6 bases). Germline CDR1 and CDR2: WSHSY and SAAADI. The CDR3 consists of 13 residues. The V gene lost 7 bases and the J gene lost 5 bases, with 14 bases spanning the gap.

The rearrangement uses TRBV7-9 and TRBJ1-1; D might be TRBD1 (5 bases). The CDR3 extends over 18 amino acids. CDR1 SEHNR and CDR2 FQNEAQ come from the germline V gene (reference sequence). The ends were cut back, 4 bases at V and 4 bases at J, with 25 bases in the middle. The CDR3 sequence: CASSSPDLTDRTGTEAFF. For the CDR3, the DNA is TGTGCCAGCAGCTCACCGGACCTGACAGACCGGACGGGCACTGAAGCTTTCTTT.

J is TRBJ1-2 and V is TRBV19; 7 bases map to TRBD1. Germline CDR1 LNHDA, CDR2 SQIVND (reference sequence). This CDR3 is built from 12 residues. V dropped 4 bases and J dropped 6; count of bases not matched to a gene: 2. DNA of the CDR3: TGTGCCAGTAGTAGGACAGGAGATGGCTACACCTTC. It specifies CASSRTGDGYTF.

The chain couples TRBV30 to TRBJ1-5; a weak D match, TRBD1 (5 bases). The CDR3 contains 13 residues. Trimming removed 1 base from V and 4 bases from J, with 8 bases in between. Germline lookup yields CDR1 GTSNPN and CDR2 SVGIG (reference sequence). In nucleotides, the CDR3 is TGTGCCTGGAGTGCGACAGCTAATCAGCCCCAGCATTTT. Translation: CAWSATANQPQHF.

The gene calls are TRBV4-2 and TRBJ1-1; D not resolved. V lost 0 bases, J lost 5 bases, and 13 bases lay in between. The CDR3 totals 15 residues. Germline V gene data show CDR1 as LGHNA and CDR2 as YNFKEQ. CDR3 amino acids: CASSQDFSSGTEAFF. CDR3 sequence (DNA): TGTGCCAGCAGCCAAGACTTCAGTTCGGGGACTGAAGCTTTCTTT.

This clone came up a few times. The rearrangement links TRBV10-1 to TRBJ2-1, with 8 positions matching TRBD1. CDR1 and CDR2 from the germline V gene are WNHNN and SYGVQD (reference sequence). The CDR3 contains 16 residues. V gave up 5 bases and J gave up 5 bases; unmatched junction bases: 11. CDR3 residues: CASSPLLGQGHNEQFF. In DNA, the CDR3 is TGCGCCAGCAGTCCCCTTCTCGGACAGGGACACAATGAGCAGTTCTTC.

The V call is TRBV2, the J call TRBJ1-1; possible D gene TRBD1, 6 bases. The CDR3 sequence is 12 residues long. The germline CDR1 and CDR2 sequences are SNHLY and FYNNEI. With 10 bases removed from V and 4 bases from J, the gap between germline ends came to 13 bases. This CDR3 reads CATQGTATEAFF. CDR3 coding DNA: TGTGCCACCCAGGGGACCGCCACTGAAGCTTTCTTT.

This sequence joins TRBV5-4 and TRBJ2-7; 7 bases match TRBD1. The V segment lost 0 bases and the J segment 3 bases; nucleotides outside the gene matches: 6. CDR1 and CDR2 (germline): SGHNT, YYREEE (reference sequence). This CDR3 is 15 amino acids long. The CDR3 bases are TGTGCCAGCAGCTTGGGGGGACAGATTAACTACGAGCAGTACTTC. This sequence encodes CASSLGGQINYEQYF. The whole variable domain, remainder taken from reference TRBV5-4 and TRBJ2-7, is ETGVTQSPTHLIKTRGQQVTLRCSSQSGHNTVSWYQQALGQGPQFIFQYYREEENGRGNFPPRFSGLQFPNYSSELNVNALELDDSALYLCASSLGGQINYEQYFGPGTRLTVT.